Following are 9 T cell receptor beta chains from one sample sequenced in a study of T cells in Graves' hyperthyroidism and ophthalmopathy. Researchers amplified the TCR beta CDR3 regions from RNA transcripts. The HTBI primer set was used in a first-round RT-PCR of the TCR CDR3. TCRdb ran MiXCR on the multiplex PCR reads and lists one entry per CDR3 protein. The sample has some 600,000 distinct CDR3 sequences, 11% to 15% seen once. Sequencing was carried out using blood. Source of these receptors: a woman under 40 with Graves' hyperthyroidism that later progressed to Graves' ophthalmopathy.

The table lists this clonotype with many counts. The CDR3 DNA reads TGTGCCACCAGTGGTAAAACAGGAAAATCTGGGGCCAACGTCCTGACTTTC. The encoded protein is CATSGKTGKSGANVLTF. This sequence joins TRBV24-1 and TRBJ2-6; possible D gene TRBD1, 5 bases. V lost 5 bases to trimming and J lost 1 base, with 14 bases between them. Germline loops: CDR1 KGHDR, CDR2 SFDVKD. The CDR3 has 17 amino acids.

This clonotype has ten or more counts. The chain combines TRBV2 with TRBJ2-7, with D possibly being TRBD1 (6 bases). With 3 bases removed from V and 5 bases from J, the gap between germline ends came to 11 bases. This CDR3 spans 13 amino acids. The germline V gene has CDR1 SNHLY and CDR2 FYNNEI. CDR3 bases: TGTGCCAGCAGTGACCCCAGGGGCCACGAGCAGTACTTC. This translates into CASSDPRGHEQYF.

The chain links TRBV2 to TRBJ2-7; D is unresolved. This CDR3 has 15 residues. V lost 3 bases and J 5 bases, leaving 17 bases between the germline ends. In germline, CDR1 is SNHLY, CDR2 FYNNEI. CDR3 amino acids: CASSEFQYPNHEQYF. The CDR3 DNA is TGTGCCAGCAGTGAGTTCCAGTACCCAAACCACGAGCAGTACTTC. Full variable domain (remainder filled in from reference TRBV2 and TRBJ2-7): EPEVTQTPSHQVTQMGQEVILRCVPISNHLYFYWYRQILGQKVEFLVSFYNNEISEKSEIFDDQFSVERPDGSNFTLKIRSTKLEDSAMYFCASSEFQYPNHEQYFGPGTRLTVT.

This clonotype occurred many times. The chain links TRBV5-1 to TRBJ2-1, with 8 bases identical to TRBD2. Looked up from germline, CDR1 is SGHRS and CDR2 is YFSETQ. CDR3 length equals 16 residues. The V and J ends lost 4 bases and 7 bases, in that order; junction bases with no gene match: 13. CDR3 sequence: CASSGAGGPLLNEQFF. Written as DNA, the CDR3 is TGCGCCAGCAGCGGGGCGGGGGGCCCCTTACTTAATGAGCAGTTCTTC.

This clonotype has more than one count but fewer than ten. The rearrangement links TRBV4-1 to TRBJ2-7; D possibly uses TRBD1 or TRBD2 (5 bases each). Trimming removed 0 bases at V and 2 bases at J, with 14 bases between. The CDR3 length is 16 residues. The germline CDR1 and CDR2 sequences are MGHRA and YSYEKL. For the CDR3, the DNA is TGCGCCAGCAGCCAAGACCGGGACGGGCTGGCCTACGAGCAGTACTTC. It yields the protein CASSQDRDGLAYEQYF.

This chain links TRBV7-2 with TRBJ2-3; D is ambiguous. The CDR3 is 15 residues long. V lost 1 base and J 5 bases, leaving 13 bases between the germline ends. Germline values: CDR1 SGHTA, CDR2 FQGNSA. The CDR3 DNA reads as TGTGCCAGCAGCTTAGTCGCTGGAGTTGGAGATACGCAGTATTTT. Its protein product is CASSLVAGVGDTQYF.

V gene TRBV19 combines with J gene TRBJ2-6; 8 positions match TRBD2. The ends lost 4 bases at V and 0 bases at J; junction bases unmatched: 5. This CDR3 spans 17 amino acids. Germline CDR1 and CDR2: LNHDA and SQIVND (reference sequence). Here the CDR3 DNA reads TGTGCCAGTAGTAATCTAGCGGGCTACTCTGGGGCCAACGTCCTGACTTTC. Its translation is CASSNLAGYSGANVLTF.

The rearrangement joins TRBV7-9 to TRBJ2-7; 14 bases fit TRBD2. Looked up from germline, CDR1 is SEHNR and CDR2 is FQNEAQ (reference sequence). The V and J ends lost 5 bases and 9 bases, in that order; junction bases with no gene match: 15. The CDR3 contains 17 residues. CDR3 sequence reads: CASSPGRLAGGPSGQYF. The CDR3, as DNA: TGTGCCAGCAGCCCGGGCCGACTAGCGGGAGGGCCTAGCGGGCAGTACTTC.

This clonotype was seen many times. The rearrangement joins TRBV20-1 to TRBJ1-6, with D maybe TRBD1 (6 bases). The ends were cut back, 1 base at V and 3 bases at J, with 16 bases in the middle. Germline V gene data show CDR1 as DFQATT and CDR2 as SNEGSKA (reference sequence). This CDR3 comprises 17 residues. The CDR3 region is CSARVPGEGYYNSPLHF. The CDR3 nucleotides read TGCAGTGCTAGAGTCCCAGGGGAGGGATACTATAATTCACCCCTCCACTTT.